This T cell receptor (beta chain) was found in a study of T-cell reconstitution after alpha-beta-depleted transplantation in children. Study outcomes and limitations: At day 60, the high TCRbeta diversity found in some patients originated from recipient T cells and thymic progenitors that had survived. Newly produced T cells mostly provided counts and TCRbeta diversity after one year, as hyperexpanded clones declined. Reported findings indicate that, about two months after transplant, alpha-beta T cells came from several hundred expanded clones, which were derived from non-depleted graft cells.

The germline V gene has CDR1 DFQATT and CDR2 SNEGSKA (reference sequence). CDR3 length equals 14 residues. V lost 5 bases and J lost 5, with 18 bases in between. A remark on this clonotype: Its antigen is as yet unknown.

Unique molecular identifiers were built into the TCRbeta library. One entry per CDR3 protein, called by TCRdb with MiXCR from the PCR reads. Among more than 400,000 distinct CDR3 sequences listed, roughly two fifths were seen once. This sequence originates from a girl aged 2-10 years with aplastic anemia, due to receive a stem cell transplant. The source material was PBMCs, sampled before TCRalphabeta/CD19-depleted stem cell transplant. The chain links TRBV20-1 to TRBJ1-1; D is perhaps TRBD1 (5 bases). This CDR3 reads CSAPSGGAVTEAFF. CDR3 nucleotide sequence: TGCAGTGCTCCTTCGGGAGGGGCTGTAACTGAAGCTTTCTTT.